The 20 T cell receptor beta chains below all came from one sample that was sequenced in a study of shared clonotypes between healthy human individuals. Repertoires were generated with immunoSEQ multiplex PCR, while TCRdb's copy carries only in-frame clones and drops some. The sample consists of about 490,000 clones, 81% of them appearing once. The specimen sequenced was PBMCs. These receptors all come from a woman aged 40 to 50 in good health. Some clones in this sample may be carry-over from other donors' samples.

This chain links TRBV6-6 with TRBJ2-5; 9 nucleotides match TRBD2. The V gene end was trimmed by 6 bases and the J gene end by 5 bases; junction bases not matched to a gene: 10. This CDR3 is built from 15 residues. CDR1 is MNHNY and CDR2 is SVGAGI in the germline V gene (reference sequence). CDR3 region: CASSRGGLAAETQYF. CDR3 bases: TGTGCCAGCAGCCGGGGGGGACTAGCCGCGGAGACCCAGTACTTC.

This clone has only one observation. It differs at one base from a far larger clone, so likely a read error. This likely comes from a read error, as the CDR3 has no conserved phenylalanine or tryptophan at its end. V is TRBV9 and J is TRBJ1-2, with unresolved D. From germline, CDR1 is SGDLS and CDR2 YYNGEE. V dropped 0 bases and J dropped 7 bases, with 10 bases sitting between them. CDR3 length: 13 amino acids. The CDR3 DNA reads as TGTGCCAGCAGCGTAGAAGGATGGGGTGGCTACACCTCC. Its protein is CASSVEGWGGYTS.

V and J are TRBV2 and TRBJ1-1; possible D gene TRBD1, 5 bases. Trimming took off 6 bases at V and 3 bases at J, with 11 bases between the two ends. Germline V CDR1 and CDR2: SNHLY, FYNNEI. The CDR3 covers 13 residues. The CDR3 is CASSPWGDTEAFF. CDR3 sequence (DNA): TGTGCCAGCAGCCCGTGGGGGGACACTGAAGCTTTCTTT.

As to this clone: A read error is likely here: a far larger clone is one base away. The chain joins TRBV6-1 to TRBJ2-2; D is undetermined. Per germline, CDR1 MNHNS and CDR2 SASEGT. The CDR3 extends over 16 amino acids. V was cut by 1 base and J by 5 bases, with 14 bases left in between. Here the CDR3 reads CASSEGTALHTGELFF. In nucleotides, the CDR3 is TGTGCCAGCAGTGAAGGTACAGCTCTACATACCGGGGAGCTGTTTTTT.

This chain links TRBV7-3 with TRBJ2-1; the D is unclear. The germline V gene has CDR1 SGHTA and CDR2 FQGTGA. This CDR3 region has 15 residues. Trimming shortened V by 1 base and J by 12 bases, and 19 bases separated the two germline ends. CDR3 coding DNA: TGTGCCAGCAGCTTAAACCCTTCTACCACATGGGGGCAGTTCTTC. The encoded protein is CASSLNPSTTWGQFF.

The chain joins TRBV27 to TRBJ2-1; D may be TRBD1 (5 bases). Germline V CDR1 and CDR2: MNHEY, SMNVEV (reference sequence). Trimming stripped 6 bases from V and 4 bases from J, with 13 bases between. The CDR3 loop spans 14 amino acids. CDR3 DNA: TGTGCCAGCAGGGCAGGGCCCTTTTACAATGAGCAGTTCTTC. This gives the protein CASRAGPFYNEQFF.

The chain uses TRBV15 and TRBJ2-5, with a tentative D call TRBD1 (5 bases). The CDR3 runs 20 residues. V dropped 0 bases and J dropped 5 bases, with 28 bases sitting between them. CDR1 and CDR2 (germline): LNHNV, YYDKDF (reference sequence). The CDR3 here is CATSRELANLFLSAGETQYF. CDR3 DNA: TGTGCCACCAGCAGAGAGCTGGCCAACCTTTTCCTTTCGGCAGGGGAGACCCAGTACTTC.

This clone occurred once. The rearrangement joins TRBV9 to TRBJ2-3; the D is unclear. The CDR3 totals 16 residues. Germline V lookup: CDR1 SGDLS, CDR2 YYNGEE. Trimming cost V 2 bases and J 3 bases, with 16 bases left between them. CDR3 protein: CASSVRDPDGTDTQYF. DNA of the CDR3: TGTGCCAGCAGCGTCAGAGACCCCGACGGGACAGATACGCAGTATTTT.

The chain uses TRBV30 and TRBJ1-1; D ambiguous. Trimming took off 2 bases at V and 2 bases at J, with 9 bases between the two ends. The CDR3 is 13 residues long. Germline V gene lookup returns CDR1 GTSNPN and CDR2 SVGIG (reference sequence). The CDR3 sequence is CAWSRQVNTEAFF. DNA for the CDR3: TGTGCCTGGAGTAGGCAGGTAAACACTGAAGCTTTCTTT.

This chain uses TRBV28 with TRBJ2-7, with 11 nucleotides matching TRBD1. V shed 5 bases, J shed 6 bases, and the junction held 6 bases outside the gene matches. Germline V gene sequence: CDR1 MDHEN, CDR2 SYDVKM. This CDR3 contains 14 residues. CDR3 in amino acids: CASSRGTGGVEQYF. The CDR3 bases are TGTGCCAGCAGTCGAGGGACAGGGGGTGTCGAGCAGTACTTC.

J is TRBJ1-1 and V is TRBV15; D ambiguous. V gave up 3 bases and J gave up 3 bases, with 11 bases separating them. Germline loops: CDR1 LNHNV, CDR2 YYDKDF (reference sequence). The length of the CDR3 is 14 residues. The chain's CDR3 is CATSREAEDTEAFF. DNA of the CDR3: TGTGCCACCAGCAGGGAAGCGGAGGACACTGAAGCTTTCTTT.

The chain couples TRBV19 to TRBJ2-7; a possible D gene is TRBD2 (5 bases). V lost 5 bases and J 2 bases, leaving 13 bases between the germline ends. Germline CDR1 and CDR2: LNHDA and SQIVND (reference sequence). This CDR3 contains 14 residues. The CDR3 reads CASSHLGGPYEQYF. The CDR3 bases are TGTGCCAGTAGTCATCTGGGCGGGCCCTACGAGCAGTACTTC.

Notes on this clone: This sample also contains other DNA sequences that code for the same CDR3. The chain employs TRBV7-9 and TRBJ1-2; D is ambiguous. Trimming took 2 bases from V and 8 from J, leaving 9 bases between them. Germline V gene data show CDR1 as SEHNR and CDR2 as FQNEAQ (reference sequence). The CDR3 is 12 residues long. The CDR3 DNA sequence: TGTGCCAGCAGCTTACTAACGGAGGGCTACACCTTC. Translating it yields CASSLLTEGYTF.

CDR3: CASSVAGDLNINEQFF. The CDR3 DNA is TGTGCCAGCAGCGTAGCAGGGGATCTGAATATAAATGAGCAGTTCTTC. This chain uses TRBV9 with TRBJ2-1, with D perhaps TRBD1 (6 bases). The ends were cut back, 0 bases at V and 7 bases at J, with 17 bases in the middle. From germline, CDR1 is SGDLS and CDR2 YYNGEE. The CDR3 totals 16 residues.

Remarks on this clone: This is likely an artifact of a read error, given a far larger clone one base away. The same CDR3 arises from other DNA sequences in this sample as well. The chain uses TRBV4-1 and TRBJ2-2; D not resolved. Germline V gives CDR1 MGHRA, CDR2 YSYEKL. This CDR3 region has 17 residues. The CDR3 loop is CASSQEVRVGFTGELFF. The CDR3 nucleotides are TGCGCTAGCAGCCAAGAGGTTCGGGTCGGGTTCACCGGGGAGCTGTTTTTT.

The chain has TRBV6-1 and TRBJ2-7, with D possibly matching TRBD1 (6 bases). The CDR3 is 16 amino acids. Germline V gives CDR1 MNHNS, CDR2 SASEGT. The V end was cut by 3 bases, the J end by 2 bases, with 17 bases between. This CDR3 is CASSENSDRFTYEQYF. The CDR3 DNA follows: TGTGCCAGCAGTGAGAATTCCGACAGGTTCACCTACGAGCAGTACTTC.

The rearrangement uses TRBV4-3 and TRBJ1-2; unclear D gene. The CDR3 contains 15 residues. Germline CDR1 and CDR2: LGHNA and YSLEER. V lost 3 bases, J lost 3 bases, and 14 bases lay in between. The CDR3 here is CASSQSARVHYGYTF. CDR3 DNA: TGCGCCAGCAGCCAGAGTGCCCGGGTTCACTATGGCTACACCTTC.

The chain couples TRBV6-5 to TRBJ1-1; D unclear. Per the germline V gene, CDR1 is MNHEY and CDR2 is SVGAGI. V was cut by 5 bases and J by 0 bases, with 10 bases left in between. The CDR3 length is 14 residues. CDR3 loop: CASSKKTLNTEAFF. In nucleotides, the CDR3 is TGTGCCAGCAGTAAAAAAACGTTGAACACTGAAGCTTTCTTT.

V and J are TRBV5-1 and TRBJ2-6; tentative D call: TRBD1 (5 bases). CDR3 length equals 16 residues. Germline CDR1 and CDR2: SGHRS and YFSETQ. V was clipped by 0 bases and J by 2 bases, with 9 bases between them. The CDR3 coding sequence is TGCGCCAGCAGCTTGGAGGGGCTCACTGGGGCCAACGTCCTGACTTTC. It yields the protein CASSLEGLTGANVLTF. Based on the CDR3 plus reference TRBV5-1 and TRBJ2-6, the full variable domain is KAGVTQTPRYLIKTRGQQVTLSCSPISGHRSVSWYQQTPGQGLQFLFEYFSETQRNKGNFPGRFSGRQFSNSRSEMNVSTLELGDSALYLCASSLEGLTGANVLTFGAGSRLTVL.

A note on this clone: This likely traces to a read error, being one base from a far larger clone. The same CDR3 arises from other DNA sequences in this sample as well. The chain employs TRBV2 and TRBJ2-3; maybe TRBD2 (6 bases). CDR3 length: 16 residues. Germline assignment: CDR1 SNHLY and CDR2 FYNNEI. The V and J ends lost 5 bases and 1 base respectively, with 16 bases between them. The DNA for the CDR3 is TGTGCCAGCAGTCCACTGGGGGGACGGGGCACAGATACGCAGTATTTT. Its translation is CASSPLGGRGTDTQYF. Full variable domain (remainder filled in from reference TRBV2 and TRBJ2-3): EPEVTQTPSHQVTQMGQEVILRCVPISNHLYFYWYRQILGQKVEFLVSFYNNEISEKSEIFDDQFSVERPDGSNFTLKIRSTKLEDSAMYFCASSPLGGRGTDTQYFGPGTRLTVL.